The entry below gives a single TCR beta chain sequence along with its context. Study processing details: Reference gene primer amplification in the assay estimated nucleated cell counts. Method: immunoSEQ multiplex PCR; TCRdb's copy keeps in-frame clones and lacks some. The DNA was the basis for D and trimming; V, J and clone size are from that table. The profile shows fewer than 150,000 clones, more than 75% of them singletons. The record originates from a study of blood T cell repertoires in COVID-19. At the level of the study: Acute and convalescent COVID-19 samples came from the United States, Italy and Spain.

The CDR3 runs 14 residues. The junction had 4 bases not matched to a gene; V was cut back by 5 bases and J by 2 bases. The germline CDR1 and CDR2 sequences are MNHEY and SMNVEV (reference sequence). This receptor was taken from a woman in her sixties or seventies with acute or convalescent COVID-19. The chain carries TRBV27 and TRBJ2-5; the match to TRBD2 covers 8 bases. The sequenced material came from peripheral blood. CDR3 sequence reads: CASSRLASQETQYF. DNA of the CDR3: TGTGCCAGCAGTCGACTAGCGAGTCAAGAGACCCAGTACTTC.